One and the same sample provided the 15 T cell receptor beta chains below, sequenced in a study of beta chain features in type 1 diabetes. The investigators reverse transcribed all of the isolated RNA, so they sequenced expressed TCRB transcripts. Clones were sequenced by immunoSEQ multiplex PCR, and TCRdb holds only the in-frame ones, with some missing. This table holds 300,000 to 350,000 clones, around 8% found once. Sequenced input: central memory CD4+ T cells from blood. The receptor set was obtained from a young woman in good health.

This clone was seen a few times. This rearrangement joins TRBV7-6 to TRBJ2-5; 7 bases line up with TRBD2. CDR3 length: 13 residues. Germline CDR1 is SGHVS and CDR2 is FNYEAQ. Trimming cost V 5 bases and J 5 bases; bases outside gene matches: 5. The DNA for the CDR3 is TGTGCCAGCAGCATACTAGCGTTGGAGACCCAGTACTTC. It encodes CASSILALETQYF.

Details on this clone: This same CDR3 is encoded by further DNA sequences in the sample. The gene calls are TRBV7-2 and TRBJ1-3, with no clear D. This CDR3 is 14 amino acids long. CDR1 and CDR2 (germline): SGHTA, FQGNSA. Trimming shortened V by 2 bases and J by 0 bases, and 5 bases separated the two germline ends. The CDR3 loop reads CASSLFGSGNTIYF. The CDR3 DNA sequence: TGTGCCAGCAGCTTATTTGGCTCTGGAAACACCATATATTTT.

The sample holds a few counts of this clone. The CDR3 loop is CASSQEDGRARDTQYF. The CDR3 DNA sequence: TGCGCCAGCAGCCAAGAGGATGGGAGGGCTAGGGATACGCAGTATTTT. The V call is TRBV4-3, the J call TRBJ2-3; 7 nucleotides match TRBD2. The germline CDR1 and CDR2 sequences are LGHNA and YSLEER. The CDR3 extends over 16 amino acids. The junction had 9 bases not matched to a gene; V was cut back by 0 bases and J by 6 bases.

The chain combines TRBV7-2 with TRBJ2-1; D perhaps matches TRBD2 (6 bases). This CDR3 is built from 14 residues. V lost 5 bases and J lost 9, with 17 bases in between. Per the germline V gene, CDR1 is SGHTA and CDR2 is FQGNSA. This CDR3 is CASSPRLGPSEQFF. CDR3 DNA sequence: TGTGCCAGCAGCCCGAGACTAGGACCCAGTGAGCAGTTCTTC. The whole variable domain, remainder taken from reference TRBV7-2 and TRBJ2-1, is GAGVSQSPSNKVTEKGKDVELRCDPISGHTALYWYRQSLGQGLEFLIYFQGNSAPDKSGLPSDRFSAERTGGSVSTLTIQRTQQEDSAVYLCASSPRLGPSEQFFGPGTRLTVL.

This clone was detected ten times or more. This sample includes further DNA sequences coding for the same CDR3. This chain connects TRBV28 to TRBJ2-6; D unresolved. V was cut by 3 bases and J by 3 bases, with 3 bases left in between. The CDR3 runs 13 residues. Germline CDR1 is MDHEN and CDR2 is SYDVKM. This CDR3 is CASSLGGANVLTF. As DNA, the CDR3 is TGTGCCAGCAGTTTGGGTGGGGCCAACGTCCTGACTTTC. The whole variable domain, remainder taken from reference TRBV28 and TRBJ2-6, is DVKVTQSSRYLVKRTGEKVFLECVQDMDHENMFWYRQDPGLGLRLIYFSYDVKMKEKGDIPEGYSVSREKKERFSLILESASTNQTSMYLCASSLGGANVLTFGAGSRLTVL.

The chain has TRBV21-1 and TRBJ2-6. TRBV21-1 is marked as a pseudogene. The CDR3 has 18 amino acids. Here the CDR3 reads CASGRRTVTCSGANVLTF. In nucleotides, the CDR3 is TGTGCCAGTGGCCGGCGGACGGTTACCTGCTCTGGGGCCAACGTCCTGACTTTC.

A few counts support this clone. The genes are TRBV11-2 and TRBJ2-5, with 9 nucleotides matching TRBD1. In germline, CDR1 is SGHAT, CDR2 FQNNGV. Trimming took 6 bases from V and 5 from J; bases not matched to a gene: 7. The CDR3 spans 14 residues. CDR3 in amino acids: CASRPGQGSETQYF. CDR3 sequence (DNA): TGTGCCAGCAGACCCGGACAGGGGTCGGAGACCCAGTACTTC.

The rearrangement uses TRBV25-1 and TRBJ2-1; TRBD2 agrees at 8 bases. The ends lost 5 bases at V and 6 bases at J; junction bases unmatched: 9. The CDR3 is 15 residues long. Germline values: CDR1 MGHDK, CDR2 SYGVNS. CDR3 sequence: CASSSHGREGNEQFF. The CDR3 DNA is TGTGCCAGCAGTTCCCACGGGAGGGAAGGCAATGAGCAGTTCTTC.

The rearrangement links TRBV11-1 to TRBJ2-6, with TRBD2 identical over 12 bases. CDR1 is SGHAT, CDR2 FQDESV, per germline (reference sequence). The CDR3 runs to 17 residues. V shed 6 bases, J shed 2 bases, and the junction held 5 bases outside the gene matches. The chain's CDR3 is CASRTSGRVPGANVLTF. The CDR3 DNA follows: TGTGCCAGCAGGACTAGCGGGAGAGTTCCTGGGGCCAACGTCCTGACTTTC. Full variable domain (remainder filled in from reference TRBV11-1 and TRBJ2-6): EAEVAQSPRYKITEKSQAVAFWCDPISGHATLYWYRQILGQGPELLVQFQDESVVDDSQLPKDRFSAERLKGVDSTLKIQPAELGDSAMYLCASRTSGRVPGANVLTFGAGSRLTVL.

This clone was counted between two and nine times. The V gene is TRBV5-4, the J gene TRBJ2-2; D uncertain. The germline CDR1 and CDR2 sequences are SGHNT and YYREEE (reference sequence). The CDR3 is made up of 13 amino acids. V was cut by 4 bases and J by 4 bases, with 8 bases left in between. The chain's CDR3 is CASSQASTGELFF. In DNA form, the CDR3 reads TGTGCCAGCAGCCAAGCTAGCACCGGGGAGCTGTTTTTT.

This clone was seen only a few times. The rearrangement uses TRBV23-1 and TRBJ2-7; D unresolved. TRBV23-1 qualifies as an ORF whose function is uncertain. The CDR3 has 13 residues. V lost 4 bases and J lost 2, with 9 bases in between. CDR3 amino acids: CASSLTYAYEQYF. DNA for the CDR3: TGCGCCAGCAGTCTGACTTATGCCTACGAGCAGTACTTC.

This clone was found a few times. Other DNA sequences of this sample code for an identical CDR3. The chain carries TRBV5-1 and TRBJ2-5; tentatively, D is TRBD2 (5 bases). The germline V and J ends were trimmed by 1 base and 0 bases, with 7 bases remaining between them. Germline values: CDR1 SGHRS, CDR2 YFSETQ. The CDR3 runs to 14 residues. The CDR3 DNA reads TGCGCCAGCAGCTTGTCGGGAAACCAAGAGACCCAGTACTTC. This gives the protein CASSLSGNQETQYF. The variable domain in full, with the rest retrieved from reference TRBV5-1 and TRBJ2-5, is KAGVTQTPRYLIKTRGQQVTLSCSPISGHRSVSWYQQTPGQGLQFLFEYFSETQRNKGNFPGRFSGRQFSNSRSEMNVSTLELGDSALYLCASSLSGNQETQYFGPGTRLLVL.

This chain joins TRBV7-2 and TRBJ1-2; no clear D. CDR3 length: 14 residues. V lost 5 bases and J 0 bases, leaving 10 bases between the germline ends. The germline V gene encodes CDR1 SGHTA and CDR2 FQGNSA. Here the CDR3 DNA reads TGTGCCAGCAGCAAAGGTGAAGCTAACTATGGCTACACCTTC. As protein: CASSKGEANYGYTF.

This clone was recorded many times. J is TRBJ1-5 and V is TRBV19; D unresolved. CDR1 and CDR2 from the germline V gene are LNHDA and SQIVND (reference sequence). The CDR3 loop spans 15 amino acids. The germline V and J ends were trimmed by 5 bases and 5 bases, with 16 bases remaining between them. In DNA form, the CDR3 reads TGTGCCAGTAGTCCTCGGACCACTGTGGATCAGCCCCAGCATTTT. Encoded protein: CASSPRTTVDQPQHF.

This CDR3 is CASSLVSQETQYF. The CDR3 region has the DNA TGTGCCAGCAGCTTGGTCAGTCAAGAGACCCAGTACTTC. The chain couples TRBV5-4 to TRBJ2-5; D ambiguous. The ends were cut back, 0 bases at V and 2 bases at J, with 5 bases in the middle. CDR1 is SGHNT and CDR2 is YYREEE in the germline V gene (reference sequence). The CDR3 covers 13 residues.